One sample yielded the 24 T cell receptor beta chains listed below, sequenced in a study of beta chain features in type 1 diabetes. Since all of the isolated RNA was reverse transcribed, expressed TCRB transcripts were what got sequenced. The repertoire was sequenced with immunoSEQ multiplex PCR; TCRdb's copy has only in-frame clones and lacks some. This sample carries fewer than 200,000 clones, approximately 13% of them seen once, and the ten largest clones take around 0.63%. Sequencing was done on a sample of central memory CD4+ T cells from blood. Receptors were obtained from a woman aged 18-29 years in good health.

The table lists this clone with a few counts. The V gene is TRBV5-1, the J gene TRBJ1-4, with D tentatively TRBD1 (6 bases). The germline V gene has CDR1 SGHRS and CDR2 YFSETQ. Trimming took off 3 bases at V and 0 bases at J, with 12 bases between the two ends. CDR3 length: 16 residues. The CDR3 nucleotides read TGCGCCAGCAGCTCCTTAACAGGGTCAACTAATGAAAAACTGTTTTTT. Its protein product is CASSSLTGSTNEKLFF.

This clone came up a few times. V and J are TRBV20-1 and TRBJ2-7; perhaps TRBD1 as D (6 bases). V lost 6 bases and J lost 6, with 12 bases in between. The CDR3 is 11 amino acids. Germline-derived CDR1 and CDR2 are DFQATT and SNEGSKA (reference sequence). The CDR3, as DNA: TGCAGTGCCAGATCGGACAGCGAGCAGTACTTC. This gives the protein CSARSDSEQYF.

This clone has just a few counts. V and J are TRBV7-2 and TRBJ2-3; the match to TRBD2 covers 16 bases. Germline lookup yields CDR1 SGHTA and CDR2 FQGNSA. V dropped 9 bases and J dropped 5; count of bases not matched to a gene: 14. The length of the CDR3 is 18 residues. The CDR3 here is CASFASGLAGGLGDTQYF. The CDR3 region has the DNA TGTGCCAGTTTCGCATCGGGACTAGCGGGAGGGCTGGGAGATACGCAGTATTTT.

V usage is TRBV4-1 and J usage is TRBJ2-4; 9 bases are shared with TRBD1. Germline assignment: CDR1 MGHRA and CDR2 YSYEKL. V lost 1 base to trimming and J lost 2 bases; unmatched junction nucleotides: 3. This CDR3 has 16 amino acids. The CDR3 here is CASSQGTGVTKNIQYF. Written as DNA, the CDR3 is TGCGCCAGCAGCCAAGGGACAGGGGTGACCAAAAACATTCAGTACTTC.

A few counts support this clone. V usage is TRBV30 and J usage is TRBJ1-1; possible D gene TRBD1, 5 bases. From germline, CDR1 is GTSNPN and CDR2 SVGIG (reference sequence). The CDR3 runs 12 residues. The ends were cut back, 5 bases at V and 7 bases at J, with 14 bases in the middle. The CDR3 DNA follows: TGTGCCTGGGGGGAAACAGGCCGTGAAGCTTTCTTT. It encodes CAWGETGREAFF.

This clone was found a few times. The rearrangement joins TRBV9 to TRBJ2-7; TRBD2 matches 10 bases. The CDR3 covers 15 residues. The V and J ends lost 3 bases and 3 bases, in that order; junction bases with no gene match: 6. Germline assignment: CDR1 SGDLS and CDR2 YYNGEE. CDR3 sequence (DNA): TGTGCCAGCAGCGCCTCCTGGACTAGCGGCTACGAGCAGTACTTC. Protein sequence: CASSASWTSGYEQYF.

In its sample, this clone was seen many times. The chain carries TRBV11-2 and TRBJ2-4; 7 bases fit TRBD1. The CDR3 contains 17 residues. CDR1 and CDR2 from the germline V gene are SGHAT and FQNNGV. V was pared by 5 bases and J by 1 base, with 11 bases of the junction left unmatched. CDR3 DNA: TGTGCCAGCAGCCCCCCAGACAGGGCGAGGGCCAAAAACATTCAGTACTTC. Translated, it gives CASSPPDRARAKNIQYF.

This clone showed up just a few times. The rearrangement uses TRBV6-5 and TRBJ1-1; tentatively, D is TRBD1 (5 bases). Deletions cut 8 bases from V and 6 bases from J, with 16 bases between. The germline CDR1 and CDR2 sequences are MNHEY and SVGAGI. This CDR3 spans 13 amino acids. CDR3 nucleotide sequence: TGTGCCAGCTCGCTTGCAGGGTTCGCTGAAGCTTTCTTT. This translates into CASSLAGFAEAFF.

There are a few counts of this clone. The rearrangement joins TRBV4-1 to TRBJ2-1; 8 positions match TRBD2. This CDR3 contains 17 residues. CDR1 is MGHRA and CDR2 is YSYEKL in the germline V gene. Trimming removed 4 bases from V and 8 bases from J; junction bases left unmatched: 16. This chain's CDR3 is CASSLPPGGASYHEQFF. CDR3 sequence (DNA): TGCGCCAGCAGCCTCCCCCCCGGGGGGGCAAGTTACCATGAGCAGTTCTTC.

This clone has more than one count but fewer than ten. V usage is TRBV28 and J usage is TRBJ1-3; 8 nucleotides align to TRBD1. With 5 bases clipped from V and 4 bases from J, the junction kept 7 bases outside the gene matches. The CDR3 sequence is 15 residues long. Germline CDR1 MDHEN, CDR2 SYDVKM. CDR3 nucleotide sequence: TGTGCCAGCAGTCATCAGGGGGCGCGGGGAAACACCATATATTTT. This translates into CASSHQGARGNTIYF.

This clone has more than one count but fewer than ten. The gene calls are TRBV9 and TRBJ2-2; TRBD2 agrees at 8 bases. J lost 1 base, V lost 6 bases, and 8 bases had no gene match. The CDR3 extends over 16 amino acids. The germline V gene has CDR1 SGDLS and CDR2 YYNGEE. CDR3 sequence reads: CASTSGGRGNTGELFF. CDR3 DNA sequence: TGTGCCAGCACCTCGGGGGGGAGGGGGAACACCGGGGAGCTGTTTTTT.

This clone was picked up a small number of times. CDR3 in DNA: TGTGCCAGCAGCCAAGATCCTAGCGGGAGATCCGGGGAGCTGTTTTTT. Translation: CASSQDPSGRSGELFF. The chain couples TRBV4-2 to TRBJ2-2, with 10 bases lining up with TRBD2. The V gene's germline CDR1 is LGHNA and CDR2 YNFKEQ. Trimming removed 0 bases from V and 6 bases from J; junction bases left unmatched: 4. CDR3 size: 16 residues.

The chain is built from TRBV5-1 and TRBJ2-1; 9 bases are a match to TRBD2. This CDR3 contains 18 residues. V was pared by 0 bases and J by 1 base, with 8 bases of the junction left unmatched. Germline V lookup: CDR1 SGHRS, CDR2 YFSETQ. CDR3 in amino acids: CASSLDKGAGGSYNEQFF. The CDR3 nucleotides read TGCGCCAGCAGCTTGGACAAGGGAGCGGGAGGTTCCTACAATGAGCAGTTCTTC.

The chain joins TRBV7-2 to TRBJ2-5; 7 bases agree with TRBD1. The trim removed 3 bases at V and 2 bases at J, leaving 0 bases unmatched. The CDR3 runs 13 residues. Per germline, CDR1 SGHTA and CDR2 FQGNSA. CDR3 protein: CASSFRGQETQYF. The CDR3 bases are TGTGCCAGCAGCTTCAGGGGGCAAGAGACCCAGTACTTC.

This clone was picked up a small number of times. This chain joins TRBV29-1 and TRBJ2-5; D possibly corresponds to TRBD1 (6 bases). The CDR3 contains 13 residues. CDR1 and CDR2 (germline): SQVTM, ANQGSEA. The ends were cut back, 8 bases at V and 4 bases at J, with 17 bases in the middle. In DNA form, the CDR3 reads TGCAGCACCTCGCGACAGGCCTCAGAGACCCAGTACTTC. This translates into CSTSRQASETQYF. Supplemented by reference TRBV29-1 and TRBJ2-5, the full variable domain reads SAVISQKPSRDICQRGTSLTIQCQVDSQVTMMFWYRQQPGQSLTLIATANQGSEATYESGFVIDKFPISRPNLTFSTLTVSNMSPEDSSIYLCSTSRQASETQYFGPGTRLLVL.

This chain joins TRBV9 and TRBJ2-1; 9 nucleotides align to TRBD2. After removal of 4 bases from V and 1 base from J, the junction contained 9 bases not matched to a gene. CDR3 size: 17 residues. Germline CDR1 is SGDLS and CDR2 is YYNGEE. CDR3 amino acids: CASSPLGLAGSYNEQFF. As DNA, the CDR3 is TGTGCCAGCAGCCCCCTCGGGCTAGCGGGGTCCTACAATGAGCAGTTCTTC.

This clone has only a few counts. This chain uses TRBV7-9 with TRBJ1-5; D remains ambiguous. V lost 5 bases to trimming and J lost 3 bases, with 8 bases between them. The CDR3 sequence is 13 residues long. Looked up from germline, CDR1 is SEHNR and CDR2 is FQNEAQ (reference sequence). CDR3 protein: CASSLDSNQPQHF. The CDR3, as DNA: TGTGCCAGCAGCCTCGACTCCAATCAGCCCCAGCATTTT. The variable domain in full, with the rest retrieved from reference TRBV7-9 and TRBJ1-5, is DTGVSQNPRHKITKRGQNVTFRCDPISEHNRLYWYRQTLGQGPEFLTYFQNEAQLEKSRLLSDRFSAERPKGSFSTLEIQRTEQGDSAMYLCASSLDSNQPQHFGDGTRLSIL.

The chain carries TRBV15 and TRBJ1-5; D remains unclear. Germline V CDR1 and CDR2: LNHNV, YYDKDF (reference sequence). The CDR3 consists of 14 residues. Trimming removed 1 base from V and 3 bases from J, with 7 bases in between. The CDR3 sequence is CATSRGGINQPQHF. CDR3 DNA sequence: TGTGCCACCAGCAGAGGAGGGATCAATCAGCCCCAGCATTTT.

This clone was found a few times. This chain joins TRBV9 and TRBJ2-3; 7 bases match TRBD1. The V segment lost 7 bases and the J segment 3 bases; nucleotides outside the gene matches: 11. The CDR3 totals 15 residues. Germline-derived CDR1 and CDR2 are SGDLS and YYNGEE. The CDR3: CASARGQGRTDTQYF. CDR3 DNA: TGTGCCAGCGCAAGGGGGCAGGGAAGGACAGATACGCAGTATTTT.

This clone was observed at least ten times. The V call is TRBV4-2, the J call TRBJ2-1, with D maybe TRBD1 (5 bases). The germline V gene has CDR1 LGHNA and CDR2 YNFKEQ. The CDR3 loop spans 13 amino acids. Trimming cost V 4 bases and J 3 bases, with 7 bases left between them. CDR3 sequence: CASSPRDYNEQFF. CDR3 nucleotide sequence: TGTGCCAGCAGCCCCAGGGACTACAATGAGCAGTTCTTC.

This clone was observed a few times. This chain uses TRBV11-2 with TRBJ2-3; 7 positions agree with TRBD2. V was clipped by 3 bases and J by 5 bases; unmatched bases: 8. CDR3 length: 15 residues. Germline V gives CDR1 SGHAT, CDR2 FQNNGV. In nucleotides, the CDR3 is TGTGCCAGCAGCTTTGGAGCGGGGAGGGAAGATACGCAGTATTTT. Translated: CASSFGAGREDTQYF.

The gene calls are TRBV29-1 and TRBJ1-1, with a tentative D call TRBD1 (6 bases). V was pared by 6 bases and J by 4 bases, with 12 bases between. The CDR3 loop spans 12 amino acids. CDR1 is SQVTM and CDR2 is ANQGSEA in the germline V gene. The CDR3 DNA follows: TGCAGCGTGGAGCAGGGGCGCACTGAAGCTTTCTTT. Translated, it gives CSVEQGRTEAFF.

This clone was recorded a few times. V is TRBV5-1 and J is TRBJ2-7, with 7 bases lining up with TRBD2. Germline CDR1 and CDR2: SGHRS and YFSETQ. This CDR3 is built from 16 residues. J gave up 4 bases and V 4 bases, and 14 bases lay outside the gene matches. The CDR3 sequence: CASSTRILAETYEQYF. The CDR3 bases are TGCGCCAGCAGCACGCGAATCCTAGCGGAGACTTACGAGCAGTACTTC.

This clone has a handful of counts. This rearrangement joins TRBV28 to TRBJ2-3; TRBD2 matches at 12 bases. The CDR3 is 17 amino acids. V lost 3 bases to trimming and J lost 2 bases; unmatched junction nucleotides: 6. Germline CDR1 MDHEN, CDR2 SYDVKM. The CDR3 sequence is CASSFWLAGGYTDTQYF. CDR3 bases: TGTGCCAGCAGTTTTTGGCTAGCGGGAGGGTACACAGATACGCAGTATTTT.